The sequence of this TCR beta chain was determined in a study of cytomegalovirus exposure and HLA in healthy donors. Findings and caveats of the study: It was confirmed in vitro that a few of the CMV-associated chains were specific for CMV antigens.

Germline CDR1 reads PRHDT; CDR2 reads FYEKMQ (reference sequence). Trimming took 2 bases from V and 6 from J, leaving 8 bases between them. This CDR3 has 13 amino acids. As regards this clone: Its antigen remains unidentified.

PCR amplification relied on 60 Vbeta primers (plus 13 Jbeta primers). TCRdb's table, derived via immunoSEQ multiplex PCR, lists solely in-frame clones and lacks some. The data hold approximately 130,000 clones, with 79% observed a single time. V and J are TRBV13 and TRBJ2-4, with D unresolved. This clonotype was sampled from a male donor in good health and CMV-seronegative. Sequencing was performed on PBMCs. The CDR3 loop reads CASSLLGRNIQYF. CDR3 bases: TGTGCCAGCAGCTTATTGGGCAGAAACATTCAGTACTTC.